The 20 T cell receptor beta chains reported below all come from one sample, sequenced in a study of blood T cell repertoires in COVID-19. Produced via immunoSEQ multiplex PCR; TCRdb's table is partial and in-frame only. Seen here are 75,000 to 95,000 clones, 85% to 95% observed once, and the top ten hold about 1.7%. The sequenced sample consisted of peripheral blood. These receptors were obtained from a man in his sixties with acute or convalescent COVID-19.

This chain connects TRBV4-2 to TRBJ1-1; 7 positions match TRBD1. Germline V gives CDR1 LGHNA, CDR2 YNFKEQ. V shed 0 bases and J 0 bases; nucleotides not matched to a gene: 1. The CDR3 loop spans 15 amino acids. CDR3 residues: CASSQDQGVNTEAFF. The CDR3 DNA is TGTGCCAGCAGCCAAGATCAGGGGGTGAACACTGAAGCTTTCTTT.

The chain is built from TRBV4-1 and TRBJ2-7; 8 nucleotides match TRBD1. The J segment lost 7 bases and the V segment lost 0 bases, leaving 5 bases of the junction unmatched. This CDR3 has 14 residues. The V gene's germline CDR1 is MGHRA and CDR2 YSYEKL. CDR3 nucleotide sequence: TGCGCCAGCAGCCAAGAAGGGACAGGTGGGGAGCAGTACTTC. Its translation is CASSQEGTGGEQYF.

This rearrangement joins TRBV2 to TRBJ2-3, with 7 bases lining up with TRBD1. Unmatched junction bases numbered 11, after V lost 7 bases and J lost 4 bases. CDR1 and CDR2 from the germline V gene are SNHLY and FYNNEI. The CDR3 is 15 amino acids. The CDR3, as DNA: TGTGCCAGCACTATGACAGGGAAGAATGCAGATACGCAGTATTTT. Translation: CASTMTGKNADTQYF.

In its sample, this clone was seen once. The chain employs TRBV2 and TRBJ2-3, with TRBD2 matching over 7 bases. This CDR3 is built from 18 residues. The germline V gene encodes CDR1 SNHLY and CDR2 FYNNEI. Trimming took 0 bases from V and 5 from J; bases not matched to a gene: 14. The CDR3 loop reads CASSEALWEGGPGDTQYF. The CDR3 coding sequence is TGTGCCAGCAGTGAAGCCCTTTGGGAGGGAGGACCCGGAGATACGCAGTATTTT.

As DNA, the CDR3 is TGTGCCAGCAGCGTAGCTGAGACTAGCGGGAGTACTAGCACAGATACGCAGTATTTT. This gives the protein CASSVAETSGSTSTDTQYF. V usage is TRBV9 and J usage is TRBJ2-3, with 12 bases fitting TRBD2. The CDR3 has 19 residues. After removal of 0 bases from V and 0 bases from J, the junction contained 8 bases not matched to a gene. The germline V gene encodes CDR1 SGDLS and CDR2 YYNGEE.

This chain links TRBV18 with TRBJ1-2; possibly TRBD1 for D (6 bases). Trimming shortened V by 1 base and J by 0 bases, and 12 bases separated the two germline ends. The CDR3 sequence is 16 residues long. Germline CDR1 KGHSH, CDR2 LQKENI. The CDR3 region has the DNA TGTGCCAGCTCACCACAACAGGGCATACCTAACTATGGCTACACCTTC. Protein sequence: CASSPQQGIPNYGYTF. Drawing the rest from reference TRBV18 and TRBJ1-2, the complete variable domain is NAGVMQNPRHLVRRRGQEARLRCSPMKGHSHVYWYRQLPEEGLKFMVYLQKENIIDESGMPKERFSAEFPKEGPSILRIQQVVRGDSAAYFCASSPQQGIPNYGYTFGSGTRLTVV.

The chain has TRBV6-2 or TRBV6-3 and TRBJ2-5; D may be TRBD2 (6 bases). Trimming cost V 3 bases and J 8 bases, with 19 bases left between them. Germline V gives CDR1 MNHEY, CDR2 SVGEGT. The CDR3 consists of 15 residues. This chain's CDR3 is CASSYPPRGHSTQYF. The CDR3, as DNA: TGTGCCAGCAGTTATCCCCCGCGGGGCCATAGTACCCAGTACTTC.

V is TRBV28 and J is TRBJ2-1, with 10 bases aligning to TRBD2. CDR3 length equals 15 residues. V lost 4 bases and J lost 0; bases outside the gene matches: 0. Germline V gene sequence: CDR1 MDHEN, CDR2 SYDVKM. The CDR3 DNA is TGTGCCAGCAGTTGGACTAGCGGCTCCTACAATGAGCAGTTCTTC. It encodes CASSWTSGSYNEQFF.

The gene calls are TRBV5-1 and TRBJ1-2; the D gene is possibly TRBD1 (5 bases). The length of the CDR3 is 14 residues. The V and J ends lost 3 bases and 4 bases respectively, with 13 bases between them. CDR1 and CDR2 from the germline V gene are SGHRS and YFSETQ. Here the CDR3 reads CASSSGGGTYGYTF. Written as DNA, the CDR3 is TGCGCCAGCAGCTCTGGAGGCGGGACCTATGGCTACACCTTC.

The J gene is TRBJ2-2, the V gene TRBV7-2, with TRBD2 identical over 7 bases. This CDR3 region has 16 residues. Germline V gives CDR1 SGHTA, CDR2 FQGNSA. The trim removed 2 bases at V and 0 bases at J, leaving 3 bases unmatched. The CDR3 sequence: CASSLTGGANTGELFF. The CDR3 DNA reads TGTGCCAGCAGCTTAACGGGAGGCGCGAACACCGGGGAGCTGTTTTTT.

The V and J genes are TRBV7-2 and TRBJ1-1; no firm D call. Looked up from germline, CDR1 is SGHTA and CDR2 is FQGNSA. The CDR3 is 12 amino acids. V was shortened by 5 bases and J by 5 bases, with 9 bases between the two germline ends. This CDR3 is CASSPWETEAFF. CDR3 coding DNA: TGTGCCAGCAGCCCCTGGGAGACTGAAGCTTTCTTT.

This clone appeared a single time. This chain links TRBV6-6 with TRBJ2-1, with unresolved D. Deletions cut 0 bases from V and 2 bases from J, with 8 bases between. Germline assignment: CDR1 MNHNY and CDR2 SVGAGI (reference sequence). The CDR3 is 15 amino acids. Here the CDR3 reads CASSYSDSTYNEQFF. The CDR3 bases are TGTGCCAGCAGTTACTCTGATAGTACCTACAATGAGCAGTTCTTC.

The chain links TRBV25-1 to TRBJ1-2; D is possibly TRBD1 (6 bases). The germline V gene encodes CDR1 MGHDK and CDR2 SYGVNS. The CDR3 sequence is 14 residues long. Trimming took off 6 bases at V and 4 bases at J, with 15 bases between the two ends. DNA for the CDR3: TGTGCCAGCAGCCCTGGGGGCAGTATCTATGGCTACACCTTC. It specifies CASSPGGSIYGYTF.

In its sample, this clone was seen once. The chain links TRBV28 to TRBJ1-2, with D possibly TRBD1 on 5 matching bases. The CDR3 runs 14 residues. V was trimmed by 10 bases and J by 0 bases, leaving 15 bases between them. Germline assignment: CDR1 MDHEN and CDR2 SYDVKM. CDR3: CATYNRLSNYGYTF. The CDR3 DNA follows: TGTGCCACCTATAACAGGCTTTCTAACTATGGCTACACCTTC.

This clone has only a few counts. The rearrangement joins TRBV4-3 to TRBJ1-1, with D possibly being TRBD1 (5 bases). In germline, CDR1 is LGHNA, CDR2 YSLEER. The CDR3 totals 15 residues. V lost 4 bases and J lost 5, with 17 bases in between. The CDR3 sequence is CASSLDTGGETEAFF. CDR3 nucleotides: TGCGCCAGCAGCCTCGATACCGGGGGTGAGACTGAAGCTTTCTTT.

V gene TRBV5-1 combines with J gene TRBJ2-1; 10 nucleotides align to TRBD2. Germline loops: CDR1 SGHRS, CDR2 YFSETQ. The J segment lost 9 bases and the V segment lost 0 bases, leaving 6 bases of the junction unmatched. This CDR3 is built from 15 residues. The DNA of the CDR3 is TGCGCCAGCAGCTTGGAGGCTAGCGGGAGTCCTGAGCAGTTCTTC. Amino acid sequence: CASSLEASGSPEQFF.

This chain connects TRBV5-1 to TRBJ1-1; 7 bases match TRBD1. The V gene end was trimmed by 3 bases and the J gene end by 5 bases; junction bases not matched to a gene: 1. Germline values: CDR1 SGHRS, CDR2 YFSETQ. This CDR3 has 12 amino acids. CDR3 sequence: CASSSGGTEAFF. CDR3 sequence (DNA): TGCGCCAGCAGCTCAGGGGGAACTGAAGCTTTCTTT.

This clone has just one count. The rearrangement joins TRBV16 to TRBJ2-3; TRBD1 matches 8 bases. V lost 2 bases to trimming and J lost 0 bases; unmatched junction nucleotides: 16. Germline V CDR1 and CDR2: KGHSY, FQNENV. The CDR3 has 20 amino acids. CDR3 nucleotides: TGTGCCAGCAGCCAAAGGGGTCCAGGGGGCCTTATTCTTAGCACAGATACGCAGTATTTT. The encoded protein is CASSQRGPGGLILSTDTQYF.

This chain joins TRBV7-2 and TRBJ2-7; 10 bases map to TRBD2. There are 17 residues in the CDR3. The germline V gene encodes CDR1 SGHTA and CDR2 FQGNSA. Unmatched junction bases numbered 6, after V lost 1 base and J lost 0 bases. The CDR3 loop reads CASSLGGSGRASYEQYF. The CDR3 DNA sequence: TGTGCCAGCAGCTTAGGGGGGAGCGGGAGGGCCTCCTACGAGCAGTACTTC.

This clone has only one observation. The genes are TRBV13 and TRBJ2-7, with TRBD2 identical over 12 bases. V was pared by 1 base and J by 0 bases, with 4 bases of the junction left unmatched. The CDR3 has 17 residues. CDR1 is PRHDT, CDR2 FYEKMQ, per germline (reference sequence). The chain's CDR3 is CASSLESTSGSSYEQYF. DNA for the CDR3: TGTGCCAGCAGCTTAGAATCGACTAGCGGGAGCTCCTACGAGCAGTACTTC.